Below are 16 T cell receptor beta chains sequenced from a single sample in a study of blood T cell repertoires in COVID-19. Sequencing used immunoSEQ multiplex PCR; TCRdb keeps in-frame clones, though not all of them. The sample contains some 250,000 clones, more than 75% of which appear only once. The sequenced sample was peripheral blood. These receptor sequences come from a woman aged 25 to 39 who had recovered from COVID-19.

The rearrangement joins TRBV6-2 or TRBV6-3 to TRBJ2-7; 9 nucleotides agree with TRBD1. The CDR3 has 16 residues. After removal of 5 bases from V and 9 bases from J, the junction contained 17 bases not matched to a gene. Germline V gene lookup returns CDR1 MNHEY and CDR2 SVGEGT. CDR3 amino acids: CASSRTGTGPRTGQYF. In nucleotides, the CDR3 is TGTGCCAGCAGTCGGACTGGGACAGGGCCACGGACGGGGCAGTACTTC.

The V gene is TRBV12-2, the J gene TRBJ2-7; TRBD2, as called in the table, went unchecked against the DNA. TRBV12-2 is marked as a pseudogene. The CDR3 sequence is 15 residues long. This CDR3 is CASRREREWPYEQYF. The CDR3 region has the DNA TGTGCAAGTCGCCGGGAAAGGGAATGGCCCTACGAGCAGTACTTC.

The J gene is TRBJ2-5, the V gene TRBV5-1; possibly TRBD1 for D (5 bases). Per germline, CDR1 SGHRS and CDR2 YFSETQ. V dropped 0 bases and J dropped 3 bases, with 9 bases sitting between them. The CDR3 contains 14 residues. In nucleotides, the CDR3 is TGCGCCAGCAGCTTGGCCAGGGAAAAAGAGACCCAGTACTTC. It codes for CASSLAREKETQYF.

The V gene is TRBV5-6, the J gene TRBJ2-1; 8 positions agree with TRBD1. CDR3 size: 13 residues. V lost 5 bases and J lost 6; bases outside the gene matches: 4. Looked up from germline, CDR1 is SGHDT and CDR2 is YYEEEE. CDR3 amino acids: CASSPGTGNEQFF. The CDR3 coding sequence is TGTGCCAGCAGTCCCGGGACAGGCAATGAGCAGTTCTTC.

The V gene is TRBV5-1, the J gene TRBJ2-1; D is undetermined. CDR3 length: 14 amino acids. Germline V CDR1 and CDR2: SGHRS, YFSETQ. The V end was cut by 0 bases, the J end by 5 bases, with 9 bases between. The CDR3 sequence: CASSLGGRNNEQFF. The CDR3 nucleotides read TGCGCCAGCAGCTTGGGAGGCAGAAACAATGAGCAGTTCTTC. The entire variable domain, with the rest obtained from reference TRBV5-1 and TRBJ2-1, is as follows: KAGVTQTPRYLIKTRGQQVTLSCSPISGHRSVSWYQQTPGQGLQFLFEYFSETQRNKGNFPGRFSGRQFSNSRSEMNVSTLELGDSALYLCASSLGGRNNEQFFGPGTRLTVL.

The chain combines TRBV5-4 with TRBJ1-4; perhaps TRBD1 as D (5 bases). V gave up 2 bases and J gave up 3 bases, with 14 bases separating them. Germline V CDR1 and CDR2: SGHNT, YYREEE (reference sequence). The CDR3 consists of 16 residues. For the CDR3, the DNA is TGTGCCAGCAGCTTAAGGACAAACTTGGCTAATGAAAAACTGTTTTTT. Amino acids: CASSLRTNLANEKLFF.

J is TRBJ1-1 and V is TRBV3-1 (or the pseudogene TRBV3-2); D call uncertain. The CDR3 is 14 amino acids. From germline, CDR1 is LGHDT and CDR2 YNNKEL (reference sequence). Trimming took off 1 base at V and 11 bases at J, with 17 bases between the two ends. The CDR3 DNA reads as TGTGCCAGCAGCCAAGGACCCCTTGAGGGTTCGGCTTTCTTT. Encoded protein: CASSQGPLEGSAFF.

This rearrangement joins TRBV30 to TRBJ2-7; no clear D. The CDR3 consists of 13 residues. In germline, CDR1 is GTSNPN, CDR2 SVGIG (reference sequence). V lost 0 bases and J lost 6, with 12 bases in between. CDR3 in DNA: TGTGCCTGGAGTGTACGGAAGTCGGGCGAGCAGTACTTC. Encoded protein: CAWSVRKSGEQYF. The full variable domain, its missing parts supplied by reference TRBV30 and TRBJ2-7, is SQTIHQWPATLVQPVGSPLSLECTVEGTSNPNLYWYRQAAGRGLQLLFYSVGIGQISSEVPQNLSASRPQDRQFILSSKKLLLSDSGFYLCAWSVRKSGEQYFGPGTRLTVT.

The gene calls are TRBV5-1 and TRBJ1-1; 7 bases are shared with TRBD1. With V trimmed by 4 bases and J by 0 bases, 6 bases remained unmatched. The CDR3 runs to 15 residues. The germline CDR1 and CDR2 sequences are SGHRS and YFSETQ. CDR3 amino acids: CASSLLGQLNTEAFF. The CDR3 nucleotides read TGCGCCAGCAGCCTTCTGGGACAGCTGAACACTGAAGCTTTCTTT.

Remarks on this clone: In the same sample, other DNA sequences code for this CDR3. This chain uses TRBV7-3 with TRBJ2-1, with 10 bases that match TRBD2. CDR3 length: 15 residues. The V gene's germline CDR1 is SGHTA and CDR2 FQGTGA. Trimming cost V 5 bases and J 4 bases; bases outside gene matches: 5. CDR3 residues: CASSPLAGVYNEQFF. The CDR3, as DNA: TGTGCCAGCAGCCCCCTAGCGGGGGTTTACAATGAGCAGTTCTTC.

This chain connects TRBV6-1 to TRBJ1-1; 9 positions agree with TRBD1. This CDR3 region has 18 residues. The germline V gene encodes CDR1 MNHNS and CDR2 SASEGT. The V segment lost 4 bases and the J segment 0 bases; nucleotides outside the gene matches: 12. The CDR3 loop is CASSVTNRGPYLNTEAFF. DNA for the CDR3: TGTGCCAGCAGTGTAACAAACAGGGGGCCATATCTGAACACTGAAGCTTTCTTT.

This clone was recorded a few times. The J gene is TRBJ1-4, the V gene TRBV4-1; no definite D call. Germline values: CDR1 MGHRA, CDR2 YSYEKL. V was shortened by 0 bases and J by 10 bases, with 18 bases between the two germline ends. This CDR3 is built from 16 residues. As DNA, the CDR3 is TGCGCCAGCAGCCAAGAAGGCAGGACGGGTGGACTAAAACTGTTTTTT. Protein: CASSQEGRTGGLKLFF.

CDR3 nucleotides: TGTGCCAGCAGCCATTCCGGGGGTCTGGGATCCTACGAGCAGTACTTC. Translating gives CASSHSGGLGSYEQYF. The chain has TRBV13 and TRBJ2-7; D perhaps matches TRBD2 (6 bases). The V and J ends lost 5 bases and 1 base respectively, with 18 bases between them. Germline V gene sequence: CDR1 PRHDT, CDR2 FYEKMQ (reference sequence). This CDR3 has 16 amino acids. The variable domain in full, with the rest retrieved from reference TRBV13 and TRBJ2-7, is AAGVIQSPRHLIKEKRETATLKCYPIPRHDTVYWYQQGPGQDPQFLISFYEKMQSDKGSIPDRFSAQQFSDYHSELNMSSLELGDSALYFCASSHSGGLGSYEQYFGPGTRLTVT.

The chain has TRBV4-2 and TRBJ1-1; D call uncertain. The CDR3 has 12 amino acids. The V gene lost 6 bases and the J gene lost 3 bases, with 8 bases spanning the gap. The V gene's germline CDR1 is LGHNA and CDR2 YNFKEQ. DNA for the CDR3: TGTGCCAGCAGGGGCGTTCACACTGAAGCTTTCTTT. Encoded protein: CASRGVHTEAFF.

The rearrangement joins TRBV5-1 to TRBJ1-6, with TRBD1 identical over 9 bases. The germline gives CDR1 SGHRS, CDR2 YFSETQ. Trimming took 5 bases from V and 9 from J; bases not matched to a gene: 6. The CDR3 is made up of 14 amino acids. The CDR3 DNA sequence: TGCGCCAGCAGGCGGGACAGGGCCAGTTCACCCCTCCACTTT. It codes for CASRRDRASSPLHF.

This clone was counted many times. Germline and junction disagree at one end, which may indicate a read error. CDR3 region: CASNVGGFDSPLHF. The DNA for the CDR3 is TGTGCCAGCAACGTAGGGGGCTTTGATTCACCCCTCCACTTT. J is TRBJ1-6 and V is TRBV9; TRBD1 agrees at 7 bases. Germline CDR1 reads SGDLS; CDR2 reads YYNGEE. The CDR3 loop spans 14 amino acids.